Listed here is a single T cell receptor beta chain. V lost 5 bases to trimming and J lost 5 bases, with 12 bases between them. Germline-derived CDR1 and CDR2 are SQVTM and ANQGSEA. This CDR3 spans 12 amino acids. Here immunoSEQ multiplex PCR was the method, and the copy in TCRdb shows in-frame clones only, minus some. The sample lists about 39,000 clones; just over 85% were seen once. The sample is drawn from a study of blood T cell repertoires in COVID-19. The chain carries TRBV29-1 and TRBJ1-1; TRBD1 might be the D (5 bases). Sequences were obtained from peripheral blood. The receptor was derived from a man between 65 and 85 years old with acute or convalescent COVID-19. The CDR3 region has the DNA TGCAGCGTTCTTCGCAGGGAAACTGAAGCTTTCTTT. Translation: CSVLRRETEAFF. Combining the CDR3 with reference TRBV29-1 and TRBJ1-1 gives the whole variable domain SAVISQKPSRDICQRGTSLTIQCQVDSQVTMMFWYRQQPGQSLTLIATANQGSEATYESGFVIDKFPISRPNLTFSTLTVSNMSPEDSSIYLCSVLRRETEAFFGQGTRLTVV.